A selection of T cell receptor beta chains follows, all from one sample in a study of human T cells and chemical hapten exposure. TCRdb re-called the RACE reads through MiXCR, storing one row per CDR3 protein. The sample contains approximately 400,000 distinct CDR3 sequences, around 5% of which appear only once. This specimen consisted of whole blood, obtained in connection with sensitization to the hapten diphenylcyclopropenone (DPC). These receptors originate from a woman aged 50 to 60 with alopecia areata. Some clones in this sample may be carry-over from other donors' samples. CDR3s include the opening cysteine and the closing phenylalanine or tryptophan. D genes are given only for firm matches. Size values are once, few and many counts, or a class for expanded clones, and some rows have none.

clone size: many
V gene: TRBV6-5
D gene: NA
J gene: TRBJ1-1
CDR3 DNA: TGTGCCAGCAGCAACAGGCTTGGGACAAGGACTGAAGCTTTCTTT
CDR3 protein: CASSNRLGTRTEAFF

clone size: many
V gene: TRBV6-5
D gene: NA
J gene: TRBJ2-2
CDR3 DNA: TGTGCCAGCAGTTGGGGTAGCGAGAACACCGGGGAGCTGTTTTTT
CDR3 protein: CASSWGSENTGELFF

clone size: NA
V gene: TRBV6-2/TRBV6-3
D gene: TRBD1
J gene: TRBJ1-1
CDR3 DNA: TGTGCCAGCAAGGACAGGGGGGATACGAACACTGAAGCTTTCTTT
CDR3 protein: CASKDRGDTNTEAFF

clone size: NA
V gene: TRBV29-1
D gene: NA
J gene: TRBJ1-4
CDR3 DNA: TGCAGCGTTGAAGTCGGGGACGGGGAAAAACTGTTTTTT
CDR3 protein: CSVEVGDGEKLFF

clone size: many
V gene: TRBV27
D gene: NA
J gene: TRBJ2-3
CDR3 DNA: TGTGCCAGCAGTTTTGATAGTAGCACAGATACGCAGTATTTT
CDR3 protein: CASSFDSSTDTQYF

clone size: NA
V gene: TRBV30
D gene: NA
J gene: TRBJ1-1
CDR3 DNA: TGTGCCTGGATAGGCACTCAAGCTTTCTTT
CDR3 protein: CAWIGTQAFF

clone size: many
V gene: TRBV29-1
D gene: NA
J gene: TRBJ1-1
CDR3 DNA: TGCAGCGTTGCACCTCAAGTGAACACTGAAGCTTTCTTT
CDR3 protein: CSVAPQVNTEAFF

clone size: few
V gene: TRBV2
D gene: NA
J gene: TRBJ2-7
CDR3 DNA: TGTGCCAGCAGCCTCCTGAGGCTAAAGGAGACGGAGCAGTACTTC
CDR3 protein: CASSLLRLKETEQYF

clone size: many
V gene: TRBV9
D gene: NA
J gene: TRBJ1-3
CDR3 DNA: TGTGCCAGCAGCGTAGCTGGAGGCCTAGTGCCTTCTGGAAACACCATATATTTT
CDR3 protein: CASSVAGGLVPSGNTIYF

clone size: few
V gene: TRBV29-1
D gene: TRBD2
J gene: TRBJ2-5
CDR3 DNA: TGCAGCGTTAGGGGACTAGCGGGAGGGGAGACCCAGTACTTC
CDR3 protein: CSVRGLAGGETQYF

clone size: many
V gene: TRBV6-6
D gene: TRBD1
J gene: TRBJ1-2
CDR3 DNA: TGTGCCAGCAGAGGGCCCAGGGGGGCTAACGTAGGGAACTATGGCTACACCTTC
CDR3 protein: CASRGPRGANVGNYGYTF

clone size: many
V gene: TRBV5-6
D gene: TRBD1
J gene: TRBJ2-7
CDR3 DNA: TGTGCCAGCAGCCGCCCGGACCGGGACAGCAACTACGAGCAGTACTTC
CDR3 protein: CASSRPDRDSNYEQYF

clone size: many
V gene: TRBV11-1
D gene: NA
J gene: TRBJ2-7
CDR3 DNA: TGTGCCAGCAGCTTAGGTGGCGTGTATAGCTCCTACGAGCAGTACTTC
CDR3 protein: CASSLGGVYSSYEQYF

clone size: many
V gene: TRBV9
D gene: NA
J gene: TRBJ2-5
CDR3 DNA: TGTGCCAGCAGCGTTTCAGGGGCTGGGGAGACCCAGTACTTC
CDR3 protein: CASSVSGAGETQYF

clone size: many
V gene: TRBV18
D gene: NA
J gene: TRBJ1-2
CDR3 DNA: TGTGCCAGCTCACCCAAGACGGTAAACTATGGCTACACCTTC
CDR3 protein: CASSPKTVNYGYTF

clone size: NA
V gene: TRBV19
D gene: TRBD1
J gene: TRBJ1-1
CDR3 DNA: TGTGCCAGTACCCGGACAGGGTACACTGAAGCTTTCTTT
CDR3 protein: CASTRTGYTEAFF

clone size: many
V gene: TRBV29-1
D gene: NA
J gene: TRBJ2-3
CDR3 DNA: TGCAGCGTTGCAGTCGACCTCTTT
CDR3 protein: CSVAVDLF

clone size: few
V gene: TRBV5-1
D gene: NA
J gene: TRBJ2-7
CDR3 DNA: TGCGCCAGCAGCTCCTCAACCTACGAGCAGTACTTC
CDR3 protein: CASSSSTYEQYF

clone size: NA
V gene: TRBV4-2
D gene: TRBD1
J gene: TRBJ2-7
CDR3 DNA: TGTGCCAGCAGCCAAGAACGACAGGGGCCCTACGAGCAGTACTTC
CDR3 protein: CASSQERQGPYEQYF

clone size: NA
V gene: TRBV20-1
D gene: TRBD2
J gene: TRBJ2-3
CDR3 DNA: TGCAGTGCTAGAGATTGGCAGCGGGAAACAGATACGCAGTATTTT
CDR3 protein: CSARDWQRETDTQYF

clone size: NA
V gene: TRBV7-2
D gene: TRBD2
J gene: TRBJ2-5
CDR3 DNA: TGTGCCAGCAGCTTACTCCCTAGCGGGAGGGCTGAAGAGACCCAGTACTTC
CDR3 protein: CASSLLPSGRAEETQYF

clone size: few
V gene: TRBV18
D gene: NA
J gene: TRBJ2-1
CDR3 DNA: TGTGCCAGCTCACCACTTAACAGGGACAATGAGCAGTTCTTC
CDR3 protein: CASSPLNRDNEQFF

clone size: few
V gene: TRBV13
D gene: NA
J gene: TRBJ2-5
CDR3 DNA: TGTGCCAGCAGCCCCCCCCGTTACGTGACCCAGTACTTC
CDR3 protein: CASSPPRYVTQYF

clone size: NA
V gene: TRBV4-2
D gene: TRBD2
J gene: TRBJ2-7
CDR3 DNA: TGTGCCAGCAGCCCCGCCGCGGCGGGGGACCCCTACGAGCAGTACTTC
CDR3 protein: CASSPAAAGDPYEQYF

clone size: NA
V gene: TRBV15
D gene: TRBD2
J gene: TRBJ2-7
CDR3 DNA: TGTGCCACCGGTAGCGGGTCCTACGAGCAGTACTTC
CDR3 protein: CATGSGSYEQYF

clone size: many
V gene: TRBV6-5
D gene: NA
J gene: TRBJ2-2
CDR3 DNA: TGTGCCAGCAGTTACTTCCAGTCAGTCACCGGGGAGCTGTTTTTT
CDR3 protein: CASSYFQSVTGELFF

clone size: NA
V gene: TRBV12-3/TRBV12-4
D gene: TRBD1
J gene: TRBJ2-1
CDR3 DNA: TGTGCCAGCAGTCCCTCAGGGGGCAGTGGGGATGAGCAGTTCTTC
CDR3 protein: CASSPSGGSGDEQFF

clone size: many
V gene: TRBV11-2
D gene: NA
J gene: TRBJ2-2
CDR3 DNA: TGTGCCAGCAGCTTAAAAGGGCTTACGAACACCGGGGAGCTGTTTTTT
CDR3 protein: CASSLKGLTNTGELFF

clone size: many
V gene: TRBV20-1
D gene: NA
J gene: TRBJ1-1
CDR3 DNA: TGCAGTGCTAGAGAGGGGCGGAGCACTGAAGCTTTCTTT
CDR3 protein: CSAREGRSTEAFF

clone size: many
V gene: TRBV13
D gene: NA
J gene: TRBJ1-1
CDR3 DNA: TGTGCCAGCAGCTCAGACGCAGGGGAGCTGAACACTGAAGCTTTCTTT
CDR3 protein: CASSSDAGELNTEAFF

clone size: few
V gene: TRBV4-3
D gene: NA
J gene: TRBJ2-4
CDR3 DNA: TGCGCCAGCAGCCAAGAAGGGAGGTCCGGGCACATTCAGTACTTC
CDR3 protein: CASSQEGRSGHIQYF

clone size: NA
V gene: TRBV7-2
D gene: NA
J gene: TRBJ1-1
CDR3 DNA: TGTGCCAGCAGCTTCAGTGCAGGGACGGGAACTGAAGCTTTCTTT
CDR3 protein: CASSFSAGTGTEAFF

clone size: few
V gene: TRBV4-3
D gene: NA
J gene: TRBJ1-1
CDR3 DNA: TGCGCCAGCAGCCAAGATAGAACACCGAACACTGAAGCTTTCTTT
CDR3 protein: CASSQDRTPNTEAFF

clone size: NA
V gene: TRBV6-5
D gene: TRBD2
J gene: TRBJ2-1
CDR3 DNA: TGTGCCAGCAGTTACGGGCTAGCGGGAGGGTTGGATGAGCAGTTCTTC
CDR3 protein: CASSYGLAGGLDEQFF

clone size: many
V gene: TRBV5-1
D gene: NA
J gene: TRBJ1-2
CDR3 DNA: TGCGCCAGCAGCGCGGGACCCTCTAACTATGGCTACACCTTC
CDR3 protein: CASSAGPSNYGYTF

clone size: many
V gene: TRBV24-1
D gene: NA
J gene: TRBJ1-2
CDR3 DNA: TGTGCCACCAGTGCTGGGGCTTATGGCTACACCTTC
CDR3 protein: CATSAGAYGYTF

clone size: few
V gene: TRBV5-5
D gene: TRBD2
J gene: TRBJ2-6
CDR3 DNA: TGTGCCAGCAGCTTCAGCCTAGCGGGGCCCTCTGGGGCCAACGTCCTGACTTTC
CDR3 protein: CASSFSLAGPSGANVLTF

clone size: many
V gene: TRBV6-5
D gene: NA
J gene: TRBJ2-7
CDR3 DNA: TGTGCCAGCAGTTCCCGGGACAAGTCCTACGAGCAGTACTTC
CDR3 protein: CASSSRDKSYEQYF

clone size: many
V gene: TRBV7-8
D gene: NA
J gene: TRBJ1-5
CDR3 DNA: TGTGCCAGCAGCTTAGCGGGCAGTTATAGCAATCAGCCCCAGCATTTT
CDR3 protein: CASSLAGSYSNQPQHF

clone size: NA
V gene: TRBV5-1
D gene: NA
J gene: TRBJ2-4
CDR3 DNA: TGCGCCAGCAGCCCCTGGGACCAAAACATTCAGTACTTC
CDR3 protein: CASSPWDQNIQYF

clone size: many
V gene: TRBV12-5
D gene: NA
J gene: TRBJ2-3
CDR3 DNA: TGTGCTAGTGCCCCGGGAAATACGCAGTATTTT
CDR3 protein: CASAPGNTQYF

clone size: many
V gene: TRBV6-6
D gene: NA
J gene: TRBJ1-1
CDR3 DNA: TGTGCCAGCAGTTACTCCCCCATTGCGCCGGACACTGAAGCTTTCTTT
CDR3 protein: CASSYSPIAPDTEAFF

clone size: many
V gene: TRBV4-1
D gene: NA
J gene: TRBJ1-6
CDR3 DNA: TGCGCCACCCGCGGCACGGGGAATAATTCACCCCTCCACTTT
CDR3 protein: CATRGTGNNSPLHF

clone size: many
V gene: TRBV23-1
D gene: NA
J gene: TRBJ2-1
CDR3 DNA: TGCGCCAGCACCCCTCGACCCCATCGGGAGCAGTTCTTC
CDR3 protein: CASTPRPHREQFF

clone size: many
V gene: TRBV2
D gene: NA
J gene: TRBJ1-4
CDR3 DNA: TGTGCCAGCAGGCTCGACCAGGGACCCCTAAATGAAAAACTGTTTTTT
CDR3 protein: CASRLDQGPLNEKLFF

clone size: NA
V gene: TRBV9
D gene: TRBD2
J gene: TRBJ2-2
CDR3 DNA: TGTGCCAGCAGCGTAGTCGCGGGAGGTACCGGGGAGCTGTTTTTT
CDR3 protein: CASSVVAGGTGELFF

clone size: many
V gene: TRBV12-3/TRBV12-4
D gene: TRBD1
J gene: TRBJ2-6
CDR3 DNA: TGTGCCAGCAGTCCCGGGACAGGGGAATTAGGGGCCAACGTCCTGACTTTC
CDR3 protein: CASSPGTGELGANVLTF

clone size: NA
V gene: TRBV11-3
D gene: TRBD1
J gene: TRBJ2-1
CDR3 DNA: TGTGCCAGCAGCCTGGGACAGAACTACAATGAGCAGTTCTTC
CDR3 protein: CASSLGQNYNEQFF

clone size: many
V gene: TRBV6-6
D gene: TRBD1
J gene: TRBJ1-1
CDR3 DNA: TGTGCCAGCAGGCCTCCGGGACAGGGAATCGGTGAAGCTTTCTTT
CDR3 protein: CASRPPGQGIGEAFF

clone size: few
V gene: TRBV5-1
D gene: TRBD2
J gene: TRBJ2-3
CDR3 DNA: TGCGCCAGCAGCTTGGGGACTAGCGGGAGCGGTACAGATACGCAGTATTTT
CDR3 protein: CASSLGTSGSGTDTQYF

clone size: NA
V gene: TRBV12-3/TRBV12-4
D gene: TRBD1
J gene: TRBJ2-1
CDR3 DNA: TGTGCCAGCAGTGTGACAGGGTACAATGAGCAGTTCTTC
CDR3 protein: CASSVTGYNEQFF

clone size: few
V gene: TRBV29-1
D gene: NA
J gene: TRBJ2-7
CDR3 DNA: TGCAGCGTTGAAGGGTTGGGGGGCTACGAGCAGTACTTC
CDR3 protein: CSVEGLGGYEQYF